The clone carrying this TCR beta chain was detected only a few times. Uncontrolled infection, other autoimmune disease, pregnancy or lactation disqualified patients from enrolment. This sample was taken from a study of T cells in Graves' hyperthyroidism and ophthalmopathy. Regions amplified from RNA transcripts were the TCR beta CDR3 regions. The HTBI primer set served for first-round RT-PCR of the TCR CDR3. TCRdb reprocessed the multiplex PCR reads with MiXCR, giving one entry per CDR3 protein. The sample shows 500,000 to 650,000 distinct CDR3 sequences, 46% of them seen only once. CDR1 is SGHKS and CDR2 is YYEKEE in the germline V gene (reference sequence). The V end lost 5 bases, the J end lost 4 bases, and 9 bases lay between the germline ends. The CDR3 runs to 13 residues.

The sequencing input was peripheral blood or thyroid tissue (not recorded which). This clonotype was sampled from an adult woman with Graves' disease, either hyperthyroidism or ophthalmopathy (not recorded which). V usage is TRBV5-5 and J usage is TRBJ2-2, with a tentative D call TRBD1 (5 bases). CDR3 sequence: CASSSGFTGELFF. The CDR3 nucleotides read TGTGCCAGCAGTTCAGGGTTCACCGGGGAGCTGTTTTTT.